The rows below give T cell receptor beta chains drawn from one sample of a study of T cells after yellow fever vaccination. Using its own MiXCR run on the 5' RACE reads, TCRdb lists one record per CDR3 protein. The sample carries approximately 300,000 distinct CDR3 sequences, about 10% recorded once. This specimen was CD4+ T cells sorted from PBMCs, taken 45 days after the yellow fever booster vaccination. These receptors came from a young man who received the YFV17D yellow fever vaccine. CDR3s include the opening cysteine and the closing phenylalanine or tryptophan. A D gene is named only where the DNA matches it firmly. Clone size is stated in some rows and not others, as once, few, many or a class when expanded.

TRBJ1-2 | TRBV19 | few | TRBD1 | CASRGQGAQGYTF | TGTGCCAGTAGGGGACAGGGGGCACAAGGCTACACCTTC
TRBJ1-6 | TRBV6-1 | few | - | CASSDDVTAPRSPLHF | TGTGCCAGCAGTGATGACGTGACAGCCCCTAGGTCACCCCTCCACTTT
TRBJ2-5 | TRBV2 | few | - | CASRDNLNIAETQYF | TGTGCCAGCAGAGATAATTTAAATATTGCTGAGACCCAGTACTTC
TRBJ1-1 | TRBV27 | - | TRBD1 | CASSRRQGMNTEAFF | TGTGCCAGCAGCCGCCGACAGGGGATGAACACTGAAGCTTTCTTT
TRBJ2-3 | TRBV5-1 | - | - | CASSLVASTDTQYF | TGCGCCAGCAGCTTGGTAGCGAGCACAGATACGCAGTATTTT
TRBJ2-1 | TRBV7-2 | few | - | CASSPLATEQFF | TGTGCCAGCAGCCCACTAGCAACGGAACAGTTCTTC
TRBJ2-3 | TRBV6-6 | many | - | CATGIDTQYF | TGTGCCACGGGGATAGATACGCAGTATTTT
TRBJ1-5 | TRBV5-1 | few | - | CASSLDSPNQPQHF | TGCGCCAGCAGCTTGGATAGTCCCAATCAGCCCCAGCATTTT
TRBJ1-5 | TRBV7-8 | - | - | CASSSYDPGNQPQHF | TGTGCCAGCAGCTCCTACGACCCCGGGAATCAGCCCCAGCATTTT
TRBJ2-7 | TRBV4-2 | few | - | CASSPGTPSPYEQYF | TGTGCCAGCAGCCCGGGGACGCCGAGTCCCTACGAGCAGTACTTC
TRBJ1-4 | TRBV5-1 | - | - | CASSSPLRRVLFF | TGCGCCAGCAGCTCGCCCCTCCGTAGGGTACTGTTTTTT
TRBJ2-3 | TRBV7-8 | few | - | CASSPGLGSGVPTNTDTQYF | TGTGCCAGCAGCCCCGGATTGGGTAGCGGAGTTCCGACTAACACAGATACGCAGTATTTT
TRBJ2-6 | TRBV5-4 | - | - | CASSLVEGANVLTF | TGTGCCAGCAGCTTAGTAGAGGGGGCCAACGTCCTGACTTTC
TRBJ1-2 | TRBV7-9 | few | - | CASSRLSHGENYGYTF | TGTGCCAGCAGCCGTCTTTCCCACGGGGAAAACTATGGCTACACCTTC
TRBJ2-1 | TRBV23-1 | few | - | CASSPGQKKSSYNEQFF | TGCGCCAGCAGCCCGGGACAAAAGAAGAGCTCCTACAATGAGCAGTTCTTC
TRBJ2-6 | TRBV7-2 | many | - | CASSLAYLRSGANVLTF | TGTGCCAGCAGCTTAGCGTATTTGAGGTCTGGGGCCAACGTCCTGACTTTC
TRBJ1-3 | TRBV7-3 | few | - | CASSPTGIGTIYF | TGTGCCAGCAGCCCCACCGGAATTGGCACCATATATTTT
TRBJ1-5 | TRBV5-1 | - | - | CASSLGGIDNQPQHF | TGCGCCAGCAGCTTGGGCGGTATAGACAATCAGCCCCAGCATTTT
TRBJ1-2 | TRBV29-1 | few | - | CSVEDIAAGGSYTF | TGCAGCGTTGAAGATATAGCGGCGGGAGGGAGCTACACCTTC
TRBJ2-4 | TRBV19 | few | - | CASSINGKNIQYF | TGTGCCAGTAGTATAAATGGCAAAAACATTCAGTACTTC
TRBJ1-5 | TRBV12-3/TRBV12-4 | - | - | CASTRDGHQPQHF | TGTGCCAGCACCCGGGACGGGCATCAGCCCCAGCATTTT
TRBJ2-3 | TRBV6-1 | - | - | CASSGKTSVSTDTQYF | TGTGCCAGCAGTGGAAAGACATCCGTCAGCACAGATACGCAGTATTTT